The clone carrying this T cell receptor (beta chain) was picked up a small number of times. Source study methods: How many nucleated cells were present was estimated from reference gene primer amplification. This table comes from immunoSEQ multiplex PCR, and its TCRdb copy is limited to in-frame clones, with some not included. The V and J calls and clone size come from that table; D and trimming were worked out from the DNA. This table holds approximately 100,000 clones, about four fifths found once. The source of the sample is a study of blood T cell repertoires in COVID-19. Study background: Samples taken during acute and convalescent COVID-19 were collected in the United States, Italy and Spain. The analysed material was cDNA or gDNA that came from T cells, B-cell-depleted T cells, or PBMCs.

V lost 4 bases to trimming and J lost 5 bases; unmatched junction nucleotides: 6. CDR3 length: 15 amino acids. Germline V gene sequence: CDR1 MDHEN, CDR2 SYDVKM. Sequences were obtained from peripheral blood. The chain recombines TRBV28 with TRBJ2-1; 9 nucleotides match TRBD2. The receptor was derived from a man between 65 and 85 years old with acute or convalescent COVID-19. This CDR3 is CASSYSGSADNEQFF. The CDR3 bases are TGTGCCAGCAGTTATAGCGGGAGCGCCGACAATGAGCAGTTCTTC.